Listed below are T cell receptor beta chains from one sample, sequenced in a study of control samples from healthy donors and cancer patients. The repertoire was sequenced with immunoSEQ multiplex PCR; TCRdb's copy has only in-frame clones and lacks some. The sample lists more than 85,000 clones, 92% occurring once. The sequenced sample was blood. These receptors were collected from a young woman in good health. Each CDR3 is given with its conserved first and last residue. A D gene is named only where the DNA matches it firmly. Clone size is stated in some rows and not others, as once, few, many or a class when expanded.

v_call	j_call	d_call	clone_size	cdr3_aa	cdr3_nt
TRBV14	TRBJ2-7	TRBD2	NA	CASETSGAAQYF	TGTGCCAGCGAGACTAGCGGGGCGGCTCAGTACTTC
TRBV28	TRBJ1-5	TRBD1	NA	CASSWTGGQPQHF	TGTGCCAGCAGTTGGACAGGGGGTCAGCCCCAGCATTTT
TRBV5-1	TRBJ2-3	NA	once	CASSLRSSTDTQYF	TGCGCCAGCAGCCTTAGGAGTAGCACAGATACGCAGTATTTT
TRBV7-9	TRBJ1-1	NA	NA	CASSSGDSANTEAFF	TGTGCCAGCAGCTCCGGCGACAGTGCGAACACTGAAGCTTTCTTT
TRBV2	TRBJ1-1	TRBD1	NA	CASDQGARAFF	TGTGCCAGCGACCAGGGGGCGCGGGCTTTCTTT
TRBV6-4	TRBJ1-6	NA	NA	CASSDDSEMASPLHF	TGTGCCAGCAGTGACGATAGCGAAATGGCTTCACCCCTCCACTTT
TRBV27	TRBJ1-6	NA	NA	CASSPKYQNSPLHF	TGTGCCAGCAGCCCGAAGTATCAAAATTCACCCCTCCACTTT
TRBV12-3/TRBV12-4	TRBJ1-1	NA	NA	CASSPDWTEAFF	TGTGCCAGCAGTCCGGATTGGACTGAAGCTTTCTTT
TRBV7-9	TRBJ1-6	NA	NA	CASSSTGNNSPLHF	TGTGCCAGCAGCTCAACCGGGAATAATTCACCCCTCCACTTT
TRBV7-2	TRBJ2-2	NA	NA	CASSSLRNTGELFF	TGTGCCAGCAGCTCTCTCAGGAACACCGGGGAGCTGTTTTTT
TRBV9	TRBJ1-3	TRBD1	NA	CASSAQGGSGNTIYF	TGTGCCAGCAGCGCCCAGGGGGGATCTGGAAACACCATATATTTT
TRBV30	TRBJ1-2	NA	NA	CAWSRNTGANYGYTF	TGTGCCTGGAGCAGGAATACAGGAGCTAACTATGGCTACACCTTC
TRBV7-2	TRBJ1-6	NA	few	CASSLVKGFSPLHF	TGTGCCAGCAGCTTAGTCAAGGGCTTTTCACCCCTCCACTTT
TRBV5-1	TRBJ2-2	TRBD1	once	CASSPRPTGDTGELFF	TGCGCCAGCAGCCCCCGCCCGACAGGGGACACCGGGGAGCTGTTTTTT
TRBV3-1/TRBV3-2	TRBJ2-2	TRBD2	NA	CASRKRGSTGELFF	TGTGCCAGCAGGAAGCGGGGGTCGACCGGGGAGCTGTTTTTT
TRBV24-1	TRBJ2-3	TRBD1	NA	CATEDRVSTDTQYF	TGTGCCACCGAAGACAGGGTTAGCACAGATACGCAGTATTTT
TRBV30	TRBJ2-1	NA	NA	CAWSLDYNEQFF	TGTGCCTGGAGTTTGGATTACAATGAGCAGTTCTTC